What follows is one T cell receptor beta chain and its context. Its matching antigen is unknown. The data stem from a study of cytomegalovirus exposure and HLA in healthy donors. On the study more broadly: Later analysis reported that the roughly 120 validation repertoires shared the platform of the roughly 630 first-cohort repertoires.

Broader study findings: The study listed under 200 cytomegalovirus-associated TCR beta chains. According to a subsequent analysis, TCR clusters from the first cohort were inclined to appear together in the 120 validation repertoires.

This CDR3 is 11 amino acids long. Per germline, CDR1 MNHEY and CDR2 SMNVEV (reference sequence). V was cut by 6 bases and J by 8 bases, with 8 bases left in between. Using immunoSEQ multiplex PCR, the repertoire was profiled, and TCRdb retains in-frame clones only, with some absent. The profile shows about 340,000 clones, around 86% of them singletons. Sequencing was performed on PBMCs. The clonotype originates from a woman aged 18-29 years in good health and CMV-seronegative. The chain recombines TRBV27 with TRBJ2-4, with D possibly matching TRBD2 (5 bases). CDR3 amino acids: CASRWGDIQYF. CDR3 DNA sequence: TGTGCCAGCAGATGGGGAGACATTCAGTACTTC.